Detailed here is one T cell receptor (beta chain). No antigen is known for it. This entry comes from a study of cytomegalovirus exposure and HLA in healthy donors. Study-level points and caveats: Most of the TCR beta V segments (in an earlier analysis) were productive either about 87% or about 30% of the time. When a later analysis compared HLA-associated TCR beta chains with equally common others, the HLA-associated chains turned out to be more clonally expanded and to have lower generation probabilities. Across all donors, roughly uniform sequencing depth was an assumption of the presence/absence analyses.

Primers for the PCR totalled 60 Vbeta and 13 Jbeta. Produced via immunoSEQ multiplex PCR; TCRdb's table is partial and in-frame only. Of about 140,000 clones listed, approximately 77% were seen once; the top ten hold under 5.5%. The CDR3 consists of 12 residues. Trimming cost V 4 bases and J 5 bases, with 8 bases left between them. Per germline, CDR1 SGHNT and CDR2 YENEEA. The rearrangement joins TRBV11-3 to TRBJ1-2, with TRBD1 as a possible D gene (6 bases). The source of this sequence is a woman aged 50 to 60 in good health and CMV-seronegative. Sequenced: PBMCs. The CDR3 DNA reads as TGTGCCAGCAGCTCCAGGGGTTATGGCTACACCTTC. Translation: CASSSRGYGYTF.